This note documents a single T cell receptor (beta chain) sequence. What it binds is unknown. CDR1 is MDHEN, CDR2 SYDVKM, per germline. V was shortened by 2 bases and J by 0 bases, with 14 bases between the two germline ends. The CDR3 is 16 amino acids. Clones were sequenced by immunoSEQ multiplex PCR, and TCRdb holds only the in-frame ones, with some missing. The repertoire has tens of thousands of clones, 85% to 90% of them found once; the top ten carry less than 4%. This record belongs to a study of OX40 agonist ivuxolimab in advanced cancers. Study-wide results and caveats: There were also nonresponders showing low normalized T-cell clonal expansion.

The TCR sequence derives from an adult with an advanced solid tumor such as melanoma, head and neck, liver or kidney cancer. The sample in question was CD4+ or CD8+ T cells sorted from blood, obtained in a trial of the OX40 agonist ivuxolimab. V and J are TRBV28 and TRBJ2-7; possibly TRBD1 for D (7 bases). The CDR3 sequence: CASSLIGRGASYEQYF. For the CDR3, the DNA is TGTGCCAGCAGTTTAATAGGCAGGGGGGCCTCCTACGAGCAGTACTTC.